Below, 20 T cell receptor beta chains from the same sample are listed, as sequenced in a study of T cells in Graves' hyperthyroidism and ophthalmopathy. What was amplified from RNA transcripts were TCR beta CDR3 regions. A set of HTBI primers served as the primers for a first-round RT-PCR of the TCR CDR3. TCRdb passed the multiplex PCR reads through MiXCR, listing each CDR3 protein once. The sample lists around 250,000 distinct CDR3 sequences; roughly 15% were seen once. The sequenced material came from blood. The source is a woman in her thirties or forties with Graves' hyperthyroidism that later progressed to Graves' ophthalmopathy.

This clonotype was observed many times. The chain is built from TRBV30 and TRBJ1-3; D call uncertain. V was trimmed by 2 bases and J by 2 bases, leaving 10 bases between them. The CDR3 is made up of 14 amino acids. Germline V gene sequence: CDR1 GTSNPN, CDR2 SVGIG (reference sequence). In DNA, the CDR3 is TGTGCCTGGAGTCTCGGCAACCCTGGAAACACCATATATTTT. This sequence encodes CAWSLGNPGNTIYF.

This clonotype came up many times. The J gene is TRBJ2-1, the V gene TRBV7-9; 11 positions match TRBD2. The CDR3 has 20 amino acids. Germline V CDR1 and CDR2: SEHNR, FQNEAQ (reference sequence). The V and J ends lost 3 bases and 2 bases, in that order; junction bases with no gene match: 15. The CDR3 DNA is TGTGCCAGCAGCTTGAGTCTACTAGCGGGAGATCTTGGGGCCTACAATGAGCAGTTCTTC. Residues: CASSLSLLAGDLGAYNEQFF. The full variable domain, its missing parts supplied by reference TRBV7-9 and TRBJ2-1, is DTGVSQNPRHKITKRGQNVTFRCDPISEHNRLYWYRQTLGQGPEFLTYFQNEAQLEKSRLLSDRFSAERPKGSFSTLEIQRTEQGDSAMYLCASSLSLLAGDLGAYNEQFFGPGTRLTVL.

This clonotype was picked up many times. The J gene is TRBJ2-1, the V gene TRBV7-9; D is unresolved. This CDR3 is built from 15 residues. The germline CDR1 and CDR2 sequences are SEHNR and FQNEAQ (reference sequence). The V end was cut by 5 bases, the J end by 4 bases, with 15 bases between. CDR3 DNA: TGTGCCAGCAGCCCCGCCCGGGTAGGTTACAATGAGCAGTTCTTC. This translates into CASSPARVGYNEQFF.

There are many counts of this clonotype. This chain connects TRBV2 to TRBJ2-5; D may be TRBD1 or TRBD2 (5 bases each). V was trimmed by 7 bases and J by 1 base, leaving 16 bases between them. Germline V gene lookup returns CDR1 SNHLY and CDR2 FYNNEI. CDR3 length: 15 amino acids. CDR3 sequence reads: CASISGISGQETQYF. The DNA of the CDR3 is TGTGCCAGCATCTCAGGGATAAGCGGCCAAGAGACCCAGTACTTC.

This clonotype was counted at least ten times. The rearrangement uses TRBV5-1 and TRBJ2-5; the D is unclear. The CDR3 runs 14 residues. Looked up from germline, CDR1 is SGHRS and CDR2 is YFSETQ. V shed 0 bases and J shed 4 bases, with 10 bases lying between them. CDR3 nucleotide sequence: TGCGCCAGCAGCTTGGACAGTGGGTTAGAGACCCAGTACTTC. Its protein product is CASSLDSGLETQYF.

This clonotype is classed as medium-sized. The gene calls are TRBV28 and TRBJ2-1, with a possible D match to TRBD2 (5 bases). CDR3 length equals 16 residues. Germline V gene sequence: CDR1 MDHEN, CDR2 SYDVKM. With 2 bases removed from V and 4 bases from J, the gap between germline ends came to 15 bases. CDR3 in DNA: TGTGCCAGCAGTTTAGAGTCCGGACTGGAGTACAATGAGCAGTTCTTC. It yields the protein CASSLESGLEYNEQFF.

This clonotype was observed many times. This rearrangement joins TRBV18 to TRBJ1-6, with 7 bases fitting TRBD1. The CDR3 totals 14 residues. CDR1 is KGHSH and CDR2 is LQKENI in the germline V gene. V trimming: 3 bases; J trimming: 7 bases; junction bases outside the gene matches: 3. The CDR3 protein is CASSPKQGNSPLHF. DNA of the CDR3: TGTGCCAGCTCACCTAAACAGGGGAATTCACCCCTCCACTTT.

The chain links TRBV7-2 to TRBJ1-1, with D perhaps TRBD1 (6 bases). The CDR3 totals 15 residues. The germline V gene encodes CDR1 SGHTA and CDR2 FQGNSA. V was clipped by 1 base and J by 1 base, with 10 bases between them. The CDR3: CASSLVWGANTEAFF. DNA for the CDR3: TGTGCCAGCAGCTTAGTGTGGGGGGCGAACACTGAAGCTTTCTTT. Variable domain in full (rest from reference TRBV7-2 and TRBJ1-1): GAGVSQSPSNKVTEKGKDVELRCDPISGHTALYWYRQSLGQGLEFLIYFQGNSAPDKSGLPSDRFSAERTGGSVSTLTIQRTQQEDSAVYLCASSLVWGANTEAFFGQGTRLTVV.

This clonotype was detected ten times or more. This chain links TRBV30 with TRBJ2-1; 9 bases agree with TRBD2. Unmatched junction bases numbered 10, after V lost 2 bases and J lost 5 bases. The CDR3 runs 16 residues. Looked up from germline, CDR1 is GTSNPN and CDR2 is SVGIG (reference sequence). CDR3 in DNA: TGTGCCTGGAGTCCCTCATTAGCGGGAGAGCACAATGAGCAGTTCTTC. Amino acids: CAWSPSLAGEHNEQFF. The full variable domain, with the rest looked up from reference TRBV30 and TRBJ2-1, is SQTIHQWPATLVQPVGSPLSLECTVEGTSNPNLYWYRQAAGRGLQLLFYSVGIGQISSEVPQNLSASRPQDRQFILSSKKLLLSDSGFYLCAWSPSLAGEHNEQFFGPGTRLTVL.

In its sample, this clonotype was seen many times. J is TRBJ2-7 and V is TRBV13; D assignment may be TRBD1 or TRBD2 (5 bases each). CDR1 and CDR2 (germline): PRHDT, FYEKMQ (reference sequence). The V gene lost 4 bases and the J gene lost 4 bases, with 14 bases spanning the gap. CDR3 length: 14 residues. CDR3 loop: CASSSRDAYYEQYF. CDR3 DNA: TGTGCCAGCAGCTCCCGGGACGCTTATTACGAGCAGTACTTC.

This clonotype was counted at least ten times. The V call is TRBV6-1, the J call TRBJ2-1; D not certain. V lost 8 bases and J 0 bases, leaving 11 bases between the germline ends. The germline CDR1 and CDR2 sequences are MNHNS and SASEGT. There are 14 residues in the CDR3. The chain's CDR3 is CASSDLSSYNEQFF. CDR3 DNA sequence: TGTGCCAGCTCCGACCTGAGCTCCTACAATGAGCAGTTCTTC.

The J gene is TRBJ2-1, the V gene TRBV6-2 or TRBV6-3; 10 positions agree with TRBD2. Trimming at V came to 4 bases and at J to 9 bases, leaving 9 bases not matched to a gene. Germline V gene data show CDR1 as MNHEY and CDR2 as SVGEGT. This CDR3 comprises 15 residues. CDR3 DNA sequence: TGTGCCAGCAGTTCTCGGACTAGCGGCCAGGGTGAGCAGTTCTTC. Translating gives CASSSRTSGQGEQFF.

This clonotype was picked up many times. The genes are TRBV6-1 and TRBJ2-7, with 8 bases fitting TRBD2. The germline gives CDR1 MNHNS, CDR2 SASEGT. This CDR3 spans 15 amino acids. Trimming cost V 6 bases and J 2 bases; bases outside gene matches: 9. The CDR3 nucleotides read TGTGCCAGCAGGGAACAGGGCGGGGGGACCTACGAGCAGTACTTC. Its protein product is CASREQGGGTYEQYF.

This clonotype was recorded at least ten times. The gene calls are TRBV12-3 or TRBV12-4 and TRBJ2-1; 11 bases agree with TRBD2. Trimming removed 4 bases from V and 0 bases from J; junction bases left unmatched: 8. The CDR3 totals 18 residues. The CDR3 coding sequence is TGTGCCAGCAGTTGGGGGACTAGCGGAAGGAGCTCCTACAATGAGCAGTTCTTC. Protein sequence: CASSWGTSGRSSYNEQFF.

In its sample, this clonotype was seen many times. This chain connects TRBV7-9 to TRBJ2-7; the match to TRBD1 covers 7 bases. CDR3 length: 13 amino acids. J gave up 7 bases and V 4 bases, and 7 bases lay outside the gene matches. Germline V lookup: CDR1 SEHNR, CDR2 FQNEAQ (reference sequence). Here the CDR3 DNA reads TGTGCCAGCAGCTCCACAGGGGCAGGGGAGCAGTACTTC. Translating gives CASSSTGAGEQYF.

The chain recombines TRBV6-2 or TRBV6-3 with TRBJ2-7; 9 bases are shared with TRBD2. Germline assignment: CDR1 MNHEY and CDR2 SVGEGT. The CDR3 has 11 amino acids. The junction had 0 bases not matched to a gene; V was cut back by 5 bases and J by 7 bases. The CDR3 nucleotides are TGTGCCAGCAGTCTAGCGGGGGAGCAGTACTTC. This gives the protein CASSLAGEQYF.

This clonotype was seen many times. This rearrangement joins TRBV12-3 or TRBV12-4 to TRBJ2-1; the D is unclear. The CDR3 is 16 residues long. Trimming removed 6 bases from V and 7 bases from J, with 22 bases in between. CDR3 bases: TGTGCCAGCAGCCCGGGCCGAACTCCTACCTTAAATGAGCAGTTCTTC. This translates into CASSPGRTPTLNEQFF.

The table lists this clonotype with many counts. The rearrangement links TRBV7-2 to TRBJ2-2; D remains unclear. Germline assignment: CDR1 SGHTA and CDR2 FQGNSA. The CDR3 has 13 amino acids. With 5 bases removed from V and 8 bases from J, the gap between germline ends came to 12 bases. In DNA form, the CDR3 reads TGTGCCAGCAGCCCTCCGCCCCGAGGGGAGCTGTTTTTT. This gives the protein CASSPPPRGELFF.

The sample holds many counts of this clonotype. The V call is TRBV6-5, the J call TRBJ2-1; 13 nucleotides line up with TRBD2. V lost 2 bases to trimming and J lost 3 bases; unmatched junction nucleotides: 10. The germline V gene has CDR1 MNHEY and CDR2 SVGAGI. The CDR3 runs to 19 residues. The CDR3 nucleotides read TGTGCCAGCAGTTACCCGGGACGAGGGACTAGCGGGAACTACAATGAGCAGTTCTTC. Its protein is CASSYPGRGTSGNYNEQFF.

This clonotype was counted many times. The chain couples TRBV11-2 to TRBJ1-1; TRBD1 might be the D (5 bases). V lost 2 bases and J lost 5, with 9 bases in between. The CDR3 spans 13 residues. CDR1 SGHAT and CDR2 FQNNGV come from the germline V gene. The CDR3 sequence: CASSLQGGTEAFF. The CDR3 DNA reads TGTGCCAGCAGCTTACAGGGAGGGACTGAAGCTTTCTTT.